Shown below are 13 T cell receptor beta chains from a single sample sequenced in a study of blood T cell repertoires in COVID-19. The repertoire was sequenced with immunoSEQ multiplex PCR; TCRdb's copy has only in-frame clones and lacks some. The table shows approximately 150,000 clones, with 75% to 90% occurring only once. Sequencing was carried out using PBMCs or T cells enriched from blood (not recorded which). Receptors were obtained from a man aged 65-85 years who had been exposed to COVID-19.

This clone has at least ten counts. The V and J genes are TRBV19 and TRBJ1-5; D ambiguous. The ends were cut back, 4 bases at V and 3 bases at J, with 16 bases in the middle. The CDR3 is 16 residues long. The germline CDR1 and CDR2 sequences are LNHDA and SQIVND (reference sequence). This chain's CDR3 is CASSTTWTTNNQPQHF. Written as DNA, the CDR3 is TGTGCCAGTAGTACTACCTGGACTACTAACAATCAGCCCCAGCATTTT.

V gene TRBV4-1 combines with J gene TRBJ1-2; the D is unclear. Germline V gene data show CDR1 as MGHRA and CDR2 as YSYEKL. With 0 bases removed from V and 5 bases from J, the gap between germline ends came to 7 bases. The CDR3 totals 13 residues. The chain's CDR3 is CASSQDWTYGYTF. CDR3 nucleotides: TGCGCCAGCAGCCAAGATTGGACTTATGGCTACACCTTC.

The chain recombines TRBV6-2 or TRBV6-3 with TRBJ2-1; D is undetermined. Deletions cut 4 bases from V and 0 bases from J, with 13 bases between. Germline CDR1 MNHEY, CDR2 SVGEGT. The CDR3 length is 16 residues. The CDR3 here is CASSSPTPSSYNEQFF. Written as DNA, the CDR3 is TGTGCCAGCAGTTCCCCCACTCCGAGCTCCTACAATGAGCAGTTCTTC.

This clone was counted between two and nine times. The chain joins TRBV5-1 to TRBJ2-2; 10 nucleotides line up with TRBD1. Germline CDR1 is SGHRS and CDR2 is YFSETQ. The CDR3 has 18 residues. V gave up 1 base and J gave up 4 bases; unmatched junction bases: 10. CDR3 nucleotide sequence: TGCGCCAGCAGCTTGTCCGCGACAGGGGGCCAGGGCACCGGGGAGCTGTTTTTT. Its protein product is CASSLSATGGQGTGELFF. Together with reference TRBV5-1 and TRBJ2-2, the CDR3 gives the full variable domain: KAGVTQTPRYLIKTRGQQVTLSCSPISGHRSVSWYQQTPGQGLQFLFEYFSETQRNKGNFPGRFSGRQFSNSRSEMNVSTLELGDSALYLCASSLSATGGQGTGELFFGEGSRLTVL.

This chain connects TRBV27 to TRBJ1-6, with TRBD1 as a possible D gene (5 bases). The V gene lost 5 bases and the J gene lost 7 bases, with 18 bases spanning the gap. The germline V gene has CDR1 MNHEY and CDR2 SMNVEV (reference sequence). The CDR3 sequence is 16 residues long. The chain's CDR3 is CASSQSWTGGNSPLHF. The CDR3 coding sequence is TGTGCCAGCAGTCAGTCCTGGACGGGGGGGAATTCACCCCTCCACTTT.

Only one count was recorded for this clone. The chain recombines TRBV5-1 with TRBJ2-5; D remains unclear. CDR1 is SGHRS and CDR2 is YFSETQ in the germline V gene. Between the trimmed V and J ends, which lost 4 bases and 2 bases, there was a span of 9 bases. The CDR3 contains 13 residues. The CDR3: CASSVPSQETQYF. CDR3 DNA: TGCGCCAGCAGCGTGCCTAGTCAAGAGACCCAGTACTTC. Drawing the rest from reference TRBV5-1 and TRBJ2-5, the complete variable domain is KAGVTQTPRYLIKTRGQQVTLSCSPISGHRSVSWYQQTPGQGLQFLFEYFSETQRNKGNFPGRFSGRQFSNSRSEMNVSTLELGDSALYLCASSVPSQETQYFGPGTRLLVL.

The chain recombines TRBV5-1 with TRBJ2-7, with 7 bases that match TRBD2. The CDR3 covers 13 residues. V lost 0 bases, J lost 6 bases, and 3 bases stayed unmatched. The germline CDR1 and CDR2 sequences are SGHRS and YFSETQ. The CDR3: CASSLGSSGEQYF. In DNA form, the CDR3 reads TGCGCCAGCAGCTTGGGGTCTAGCGGCGAGCAGTACTTC.

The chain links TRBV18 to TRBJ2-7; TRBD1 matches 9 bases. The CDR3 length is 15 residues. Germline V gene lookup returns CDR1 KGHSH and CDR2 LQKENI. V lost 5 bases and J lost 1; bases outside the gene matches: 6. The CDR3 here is CASSGGTGNSYEQYF. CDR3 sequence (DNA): TGTGCCAGCTCAGGGGGGACAGGGAATTCCTACGAGCAGTACTTC. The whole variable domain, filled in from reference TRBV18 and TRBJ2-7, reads NAGVMQNPRHLVRRRGQEARLRCSPMKGHSHVYWYRQLPEEGLKFMVYLQKENIIDESGMPKERFSAEFPKEGPSILRIQQVVRGDSAAYFCASSGGTGNSYEQYFGPGTRLTVT.

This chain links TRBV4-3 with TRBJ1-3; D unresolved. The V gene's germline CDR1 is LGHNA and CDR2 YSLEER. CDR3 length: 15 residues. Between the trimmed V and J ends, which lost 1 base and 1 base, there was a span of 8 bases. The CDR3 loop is CASSQGSGSGNTIYF. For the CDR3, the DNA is TGCGCCAGCAGCCAAGGGTCGGGGTCTGGAAACACCATATATTTT.

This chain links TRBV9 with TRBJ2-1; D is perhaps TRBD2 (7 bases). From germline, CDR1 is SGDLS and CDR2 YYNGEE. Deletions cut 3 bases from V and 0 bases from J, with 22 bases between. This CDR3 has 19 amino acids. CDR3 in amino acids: CASSEPRVGGPTSYNEQFF. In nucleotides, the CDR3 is TGTGCCAGCAGCGAGCCTCGGGTGGGGGGGCCAACCTCCTACAATGAGCAGTTCTTC.

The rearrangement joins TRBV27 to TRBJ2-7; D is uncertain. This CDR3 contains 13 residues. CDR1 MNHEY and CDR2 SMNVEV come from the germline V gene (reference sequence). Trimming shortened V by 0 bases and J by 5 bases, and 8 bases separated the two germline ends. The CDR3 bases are TGTGCCAGCAGTTTATCCCCCCCCGACGAGCAGTACTTC. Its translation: CASSLSPPDEQYF.

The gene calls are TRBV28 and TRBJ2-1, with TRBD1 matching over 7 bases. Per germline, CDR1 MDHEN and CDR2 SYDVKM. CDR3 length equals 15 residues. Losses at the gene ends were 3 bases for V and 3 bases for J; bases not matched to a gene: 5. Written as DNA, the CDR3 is TGTGCCAGCAGTTTCCCAGCAGGGGGCTACAATGAGCAGTTCTTC. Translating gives CASSFPAGGYNEQFF.

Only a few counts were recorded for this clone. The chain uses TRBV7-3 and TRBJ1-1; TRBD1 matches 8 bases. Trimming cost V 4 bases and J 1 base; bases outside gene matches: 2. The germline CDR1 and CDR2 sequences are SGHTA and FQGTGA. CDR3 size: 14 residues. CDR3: CASSSGQGNTEAFF. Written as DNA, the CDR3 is TGTGCCAGCAGCTCCGGACAGGGGAACACTGAAGCTTTCTTT.